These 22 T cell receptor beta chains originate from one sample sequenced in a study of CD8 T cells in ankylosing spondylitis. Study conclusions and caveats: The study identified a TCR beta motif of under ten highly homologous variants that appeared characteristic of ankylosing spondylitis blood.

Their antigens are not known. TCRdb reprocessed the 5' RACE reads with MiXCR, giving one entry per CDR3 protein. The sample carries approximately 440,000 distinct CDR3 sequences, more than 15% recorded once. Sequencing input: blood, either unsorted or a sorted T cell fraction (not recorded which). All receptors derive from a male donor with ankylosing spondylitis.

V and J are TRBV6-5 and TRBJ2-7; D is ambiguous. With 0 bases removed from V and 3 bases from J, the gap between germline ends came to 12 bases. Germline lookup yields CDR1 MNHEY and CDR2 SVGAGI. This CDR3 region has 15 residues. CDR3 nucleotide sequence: TGTGCCAGCAGTTACTCGGGGAATCCCCTCTACGAGCAGTACTTC. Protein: CASSYSGNPLYEQYF.

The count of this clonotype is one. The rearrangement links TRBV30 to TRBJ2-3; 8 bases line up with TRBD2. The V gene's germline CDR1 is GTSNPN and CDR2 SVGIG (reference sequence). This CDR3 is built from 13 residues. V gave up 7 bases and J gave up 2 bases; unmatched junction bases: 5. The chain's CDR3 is CAFGREFTDTQYF. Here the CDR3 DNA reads TGTGCCTTCGGGAGGGAATTCACAGATACGCAGTATTTT.

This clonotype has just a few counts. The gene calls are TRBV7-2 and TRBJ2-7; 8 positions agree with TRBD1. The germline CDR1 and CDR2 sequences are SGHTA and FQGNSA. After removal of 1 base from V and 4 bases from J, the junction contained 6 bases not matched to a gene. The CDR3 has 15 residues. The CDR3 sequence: CASSLGWTGRYEQYF. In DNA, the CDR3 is TGTGCCAGCAGCTTAGGCTGGACAGGGCGTTACGAGCAGTACTTC.

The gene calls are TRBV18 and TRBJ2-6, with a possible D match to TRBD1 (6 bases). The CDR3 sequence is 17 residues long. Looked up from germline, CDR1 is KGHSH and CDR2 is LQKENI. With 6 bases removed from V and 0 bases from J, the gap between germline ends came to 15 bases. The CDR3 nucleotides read TGTGCCAGCTCGGAACAGGGCAAGAGCTCTGGGGCCAACGTCCTGACTTTC. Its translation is CASSEQGKSSGANVLTF.

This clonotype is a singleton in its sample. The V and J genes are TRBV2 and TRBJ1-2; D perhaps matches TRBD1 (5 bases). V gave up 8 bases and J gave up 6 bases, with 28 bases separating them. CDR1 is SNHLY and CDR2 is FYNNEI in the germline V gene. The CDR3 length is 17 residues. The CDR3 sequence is CASQGFRERPGVDGYTF. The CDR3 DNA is TGTGCCAGCCAGGGTTTCAGGGAACGCCCGGGCGTGGATGGCTACACCTTC.

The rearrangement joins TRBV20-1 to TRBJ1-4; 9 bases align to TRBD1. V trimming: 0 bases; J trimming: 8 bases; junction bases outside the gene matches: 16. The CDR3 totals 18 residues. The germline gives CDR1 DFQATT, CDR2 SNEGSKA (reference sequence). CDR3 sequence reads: CSARDSVGTGIMNEKLFF. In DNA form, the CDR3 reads TGCAGTGCTAGAGATTCGGTCGGGACAGGGATAATGAACGAAAAACTGTTTTTT.

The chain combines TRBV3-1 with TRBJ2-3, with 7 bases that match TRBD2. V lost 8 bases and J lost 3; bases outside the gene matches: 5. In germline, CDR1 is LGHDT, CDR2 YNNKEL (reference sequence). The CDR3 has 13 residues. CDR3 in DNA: TGTGCCAGCCTAGCGGAGAAAACAGATACGCAGTATTTT. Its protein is CASLAEKTDTQYF.

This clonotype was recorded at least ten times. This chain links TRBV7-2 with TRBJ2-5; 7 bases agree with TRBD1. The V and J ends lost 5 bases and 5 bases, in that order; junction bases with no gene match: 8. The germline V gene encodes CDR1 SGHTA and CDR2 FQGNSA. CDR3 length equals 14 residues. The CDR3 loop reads CASSPRQGTETQYF. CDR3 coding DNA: TGTGCCAGCAGCCCCCGACAGGGTACGGAGACCCAGTACTTC.

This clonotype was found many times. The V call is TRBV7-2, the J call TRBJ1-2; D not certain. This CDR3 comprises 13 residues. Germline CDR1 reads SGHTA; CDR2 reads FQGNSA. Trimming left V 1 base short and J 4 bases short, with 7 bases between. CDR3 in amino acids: CASSLGAPYGYTF. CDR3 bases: TGTGCCAGCAGCTTAGGGGCCCCCTATGGCTACACCTTC.

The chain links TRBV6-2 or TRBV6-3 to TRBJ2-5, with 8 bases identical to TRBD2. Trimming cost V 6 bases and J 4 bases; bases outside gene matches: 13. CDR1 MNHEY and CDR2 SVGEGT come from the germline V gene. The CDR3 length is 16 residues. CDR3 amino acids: CASSRSYSGRTETQYF. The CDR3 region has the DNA TGTGCCAGCAGCCGATCCTACAGCGGGAGAACAGAGACCCAGTACTTC.

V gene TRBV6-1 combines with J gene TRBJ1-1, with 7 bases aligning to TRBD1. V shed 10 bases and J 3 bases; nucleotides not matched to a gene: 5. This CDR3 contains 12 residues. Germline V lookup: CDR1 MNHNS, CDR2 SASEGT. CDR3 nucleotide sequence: TGTGCCACCCAGACAGGGTACACTGAAGCTTTCTTT. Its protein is CATQTGYTEAFF.

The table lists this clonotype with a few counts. As DNA, the CDR3 is TGCAGTGCTAGAGAGACACCGGGACTAGCGGGAAGAGGGCAGTTCTTC. As protein: CSARETPGLAGRGQFF. The chain uses TRBV20-1 and TRBJ2-1; TRBD2 matches at 13 bases. The CDR3 has 16 amino acids. V lost 0 bases and J lost 12; bases outside the gene matches: 11. Germline loops: CDR1 DFQATT, CDR2 SNEGSKA (reference sequence).

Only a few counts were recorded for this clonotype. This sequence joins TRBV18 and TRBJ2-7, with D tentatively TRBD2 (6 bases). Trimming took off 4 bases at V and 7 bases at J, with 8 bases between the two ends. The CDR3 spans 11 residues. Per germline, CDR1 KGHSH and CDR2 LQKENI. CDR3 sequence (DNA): TGTGCCAGCTCACGGGACTCTGAGCAGTACTTC. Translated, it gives CASSRDSEQYF.

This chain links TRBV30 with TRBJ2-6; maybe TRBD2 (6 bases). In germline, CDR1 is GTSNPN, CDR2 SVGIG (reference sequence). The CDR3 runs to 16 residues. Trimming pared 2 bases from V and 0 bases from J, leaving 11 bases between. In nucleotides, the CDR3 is TGTGCCTGGAGTAGCGGGCGGAGCTCTGGGGCCAACGTCCTGACTTTC. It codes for CAWSSGRSSGANVLTF.

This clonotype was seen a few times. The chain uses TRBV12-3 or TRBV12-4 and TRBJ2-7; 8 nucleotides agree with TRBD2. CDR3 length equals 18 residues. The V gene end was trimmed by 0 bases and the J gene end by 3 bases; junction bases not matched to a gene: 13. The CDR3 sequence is CASSLASSGGKRGYEQYF. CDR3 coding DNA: TGTGCCAGCAGTTTAGCTTCCAGCGGGGGAAAGAGGGGCTACGAGCAGTACTTC.

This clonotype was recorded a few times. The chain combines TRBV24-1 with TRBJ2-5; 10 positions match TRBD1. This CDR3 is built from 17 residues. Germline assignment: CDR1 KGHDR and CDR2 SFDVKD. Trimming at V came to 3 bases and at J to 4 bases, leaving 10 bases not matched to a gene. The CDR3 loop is CATSDPGTGEGRETQYF. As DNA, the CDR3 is TGTGCCACCAGTGATCCCGGGACAGGGGAAGGTAGAGAGACCCAGTACTTC.

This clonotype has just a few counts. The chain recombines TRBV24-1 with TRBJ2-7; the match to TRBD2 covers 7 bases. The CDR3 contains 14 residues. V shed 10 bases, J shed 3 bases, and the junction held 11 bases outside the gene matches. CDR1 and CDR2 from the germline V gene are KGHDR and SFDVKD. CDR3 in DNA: TGTGCCACGACTAGCCTCGCGGACCTCTACGAGCAGTACTTC. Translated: CATTSLADLYEQYF.

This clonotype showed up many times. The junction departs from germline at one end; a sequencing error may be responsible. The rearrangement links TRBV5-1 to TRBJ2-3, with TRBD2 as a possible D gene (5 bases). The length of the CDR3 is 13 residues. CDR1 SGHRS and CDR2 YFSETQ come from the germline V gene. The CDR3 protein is CASSGELGRFLDF. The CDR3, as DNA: TGCGCCAGCAGTGGGGAGTTAGGAAGGTTCTTGGATTTT.

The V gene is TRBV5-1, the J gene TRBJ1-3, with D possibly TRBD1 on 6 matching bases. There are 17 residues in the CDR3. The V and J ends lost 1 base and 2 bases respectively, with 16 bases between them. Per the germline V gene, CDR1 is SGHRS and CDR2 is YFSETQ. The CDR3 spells CASSLSPAGHTGNTIYF. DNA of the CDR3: TGCGCCAGCAGCTTGAGTCCAGCGGGACATACTGGAAACACCATATATTTT.

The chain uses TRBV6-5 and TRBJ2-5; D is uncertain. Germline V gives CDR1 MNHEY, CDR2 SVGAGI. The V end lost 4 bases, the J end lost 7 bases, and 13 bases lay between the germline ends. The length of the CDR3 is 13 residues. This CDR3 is CASSSGVLGTQYF. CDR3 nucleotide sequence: TGTGCCAGCAGTTCCGGAGTTTTAGGGACCCAGTACTTC.

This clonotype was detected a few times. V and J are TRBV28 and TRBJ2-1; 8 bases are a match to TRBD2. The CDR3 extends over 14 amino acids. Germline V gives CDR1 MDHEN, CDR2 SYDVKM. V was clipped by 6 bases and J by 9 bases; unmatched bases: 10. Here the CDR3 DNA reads TGTGCCAGCAGGCCCGGTTTAGCGGGAAGTGAGCAGTTCTTC. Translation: CASRPGLAGSEQFF.

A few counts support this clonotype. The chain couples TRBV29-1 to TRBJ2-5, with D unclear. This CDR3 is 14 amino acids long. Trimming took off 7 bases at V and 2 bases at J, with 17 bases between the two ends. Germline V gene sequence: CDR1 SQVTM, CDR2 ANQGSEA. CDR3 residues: CSATGPSSQETQYF. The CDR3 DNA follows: TGCAGCGCTACCGGGCCCTCATCACAAGAGACCCAGTACTTC.